These 4 T cell receptor beta chains originate from one sample sequenced in a study of T cell repertoires in cytomegalovirus infection. TCRdb used MiXCR to reprocess the reads, holding one entry per CDR3 protein. The sample consists of about 85,000 distinct CDR3 sequences, approximately 45% of them appearing once. Their antigens are not known. The sample here was CD8+ T cells from cultured PBMCs, taken from culture after CMV antigen stimulation. These receptors all come from a human donor in good health (CMV status not recorded). Some clones in this sample may be carry-over from other donors' samples.

V usage is TRBV19 and J usage is TRBJ2-1; 8 positions match TRBD2. CDR1 is LNHDA and CDR2 is SQIVND in the germline V gene (reference sequence). The V segment lost 4 bases and the J segment 4 bases; nucleotides outside the gene matches: 9. CDR3 size: 16 residues. The chain's CDR3 is CASSTTGGRTYNEQFF. CDR3 bases: TGTGCCAGTAGTACCACTGGCGGGAGGACTTACAATGAGCAGTTCTTC.

The V gene is TRBV7-8, the J gene TRBJ1-1; a weak D match, TRBD1 (6 bases). Germline lookup yields CDR1 SGHVS and CDR2 FQNEAQ. This CDR3 contains 15 residues. V was shortened by 1 base and J by 1 base, with 10 bases between the two germline ends. CDR3 in amino acids: CASSLEGGGNTEAFF. CDR3 nucleotide sequence: TGTGCCAGCAGCTTAGAAGGGGGAGGGAACACTGAAGCTTTCTTT.

This clonotype occurred a few times. The chain couples TRBV12-3 or TRBV12-4 to TRBJ2-6; possibly TRBD2 for D (5 bases). The length of the CDR3 is 16 residues. V was cut by 1 base and J by 2 bases, with 9 bases left in between. Here the CDR3 reads CASSLELVAGANVLTF. The CDR3 DNA reads as TGTGCCAGCAGTTTAGAACTAGTCGCTGGGGCCAACGTCCTGACTTTC.

The DNA of the CDR3 is TGTGCCAGCATCACTCAGGGGCCCACTGGGAAGCAGTTCTTC. Translating it yields CASITQGPTGKQFF. This chain links TRBV5-6 with TRBJ2-1, with D tentatively TRBD1 (6 bases). The CDR3 loop spans 14 amino acids. Between the trimmed V and J ends, which lost 6 bases and 11 bases, there was a span of 21 bases. CDR1 is SGHDT and CDR2 is YYEEEE in the germline V gene.